Below, 25 T cell receptor beta chains from the same sample are listed, as sequenced in a study of T-cell reconstitution after alpha-beta-depleted transplantation in children. The authors prepared the TCRbeta library with unique molecular identifiers. TCRdb re-called the PCR reads with MiXCR, one entry per CDR3 protein. Counted here are more than 3,000 distinct CDR3 sequences, roughly 23% occurring once; the ten biggest clones make up about 25%. The sample consisted of PBMCs, mostly from graft donor cells, taken 60 days after TCRalphabeta/CD19-depleted stem cell transplant. All receptors derive from a male patient between 2 and 10 years old who had a stem cell transplant for acute lymphoblastic leukemia, so the T cells may come from the graft donor.

This clonotype rates as medium-sized. This rearrangement joins TRBV9 to TRBJ2-1; TRBD2 matches at 7 bases. The germline gives CDR1 SGDLS, CDR2 YYNGEE. The CDR3 totals 16 residues. Trimming at V came to 2 bases and at J to 8 bases, leaving 13 bases not matched to a gene. CDR3 sequence: CASSVVRWRETDEQFF. As DNA, the CDR3 is TGTGCCAGCAGCGTGGTCCGGTGGCGGGAGACCGATGAGCAGTTCTTC.

Many counts were recorded for this clonotype. This rearrangement joins TRBV12-3 or TRBV12-4 to TRBJ2-7; weak D call: TRBD2 (5 bases). Trimming stripped 3 bases from V and 9 bases from J, with 27 bases between. CDR3 length: 17 amino acids. The CDR3 here is CASSFLLGSAPNAGQYF. CDR3 coding DNA: TGTGCCAGCAGTTTTCTCTTAGGGAGCGCCCCTAACGCTGGGCAGTACTTC.

The rearrangement joins TRBV4-2 to TRBJ2-1; 13 nucleotides line up with TRBD2. Trimming took 4 bases from V and 5 from J; bases not matched to a gene: 8. CDR1 is LGHNA and CDR2 is YNFKEQ in the germline V gene. The CDR3 runs 17 residues. CDR3 loop: CASSPGLAGDIDNEQFF. The CDR3 DNA reads TGTGCCAGCAGCCCCGGACTAGCGGGAGATATCGACAATGAGCAGTTCTTC.

This clonotype was recorded many times. This rearrangement joins TRBV5-1 to TRBJ2-7; no clear D. V was pared by 2 bases and J by 4 bases, with 7 bases between. Looked up from germline, CDR1 is SGHRS and CDR2 is YFSETQ. This CDR3 has 12 amino acids. The CDR3 DNA reads TGCGCCAGCAGCTTTAAGGGTTACGAGCAGTACTTC. This sequence encodes CASSFKGYEQYF.

This clonotype was seen ten or more times. The junction does not match germline at one end; this may be a read error. J is TRBJ2-5 and V is TRBV7-7; 8 bases agree with TRBD1. The CDR3 totals 14 residues. Germline-derived CDR1 and CDR2 are SSHAT and FNYEAQ (reference sequence). This chain's CDR3 is CASSARQGLETQYF. As DNA, the CDR3 is TGTGCTAGCAGCGCCAGACAGGGGTTGGAGACCCAGTACTTC.

The V gene is TRBV25-1, the J gene TRBJ1-6; tentatively, D is TRBD1 (6 bases). CDR1 MGHDK and CDR2 SYGVNS come from the germline V gene. This CDR3 has 15 residues. Trimming left V 4 bases short and J 7 bases short, with 14 bases between. The CDR3 spells CASSGYTGNNSPLHF. CDR3 nucleotide sequence: TGTGCCAGCAGTGGTTATACAGGGAACAATTCACCCCTCCACTTT.

In its sample, this clonotype is medium-sized. The chain combines TRBV4-3 with TRBJ2-4; TRBD2 matches 7 bases. In germline, CDR1 is LGHNA, CDR2 YSLEER. V lost 1 base and J lost 7; bases outside the gene matches: 7. This CDR3 has 15 amino acids. CDR3 sequence reads: CASSQGRGEGNIQYF. CDR3 nucleotides: TGCGCCAGCAGCCAAGGTCGGGGGGAGGGGAACATTCAGTACTTC.

This clonotype was observed at least ten times. V usage is TRBV2 and J usage is TRBJ2-1, with TRBD2 as a possible D gene (6 bases). CDR1 SNHLY and CDR2 FYNNEI come from the germline V gene. V was clipped by 5 bases and J by 4 bases, with 15 bases between them. This CDR3 has 15 residues. As DNA, the CDR3 is TGTGCCAGCAGTTCAAGCGGGCGTAGGTACAATGAGCAGTTCTTC. It codes for CASSSSGRRYNEQFF. Variable domain in full (rest from reference TRBV2 and TRBJ2-1): EPEVTQTPSHQVTQMGQEVILRCVPISNHLYFYWYRQILGQKVEFLVSFYNNEISEKSEIFDDQFSVERPDGSNFTLKIRSTKLEDSAMYFCASSSSGRRYNEQFFGPGTRLTVL.

This clonotype was found many times. CDR3 residues: CASSQPSGRSLDTQYF. The CDR3 DNA reads as TGTGCCAGCAGCCAGCCTAGCGGGAGGTCCCTAGATACGCAGTATTTT. The V gene is TRBV7-8, the J gene TRBJ2-3; 11 positions agree with TRBD2. Trimming at V came to 5 bases and at J to 5 bases, leaving 9 bases not matched to a gene. Germline lookup yields CDR1 SGHVS and CDR2 FQNEAQ. CDR3 length: 16 amino acids.

The rearrangement links TRBV12-3 or TRBV12-4 to TRBJ2-4, with D maybe TRBD2 (5 bases). This CDR3 contains 18 residues. V was shortened by 11 bases and J by 1 base, with 27 bases between the two germline ends. CDR3 sequence: CAFSLALTGVRAKNIQYF. CDR3 DNA: TGTGCCTTCAGTTTAGCGCTAACCGGGGTGCGGGCCAAAAACATTCAGTACTTC.

This clonotype is labeled medium-sized. This rearrangement joins TRBV7-3 to TRBJ2-1; the match to TRBD1 covers 7 bases. The CDR3 length is 14 residues. Germline assignment: CDR1 SGHTA and CDR2 FQGTGA. J was trimmed by 0 bases and V by 6 bases; bases with no gene match: 2. CDR3 DNA: TGTGCCAGCAGTCGACAGGGCTCCTACAATGAGCAGTTCTTC. Its protein product is CASSRQGSYNEQFF.

This clonotype occurred once. Being one base from a much bigger clone, this may be a read error. The chain uses TRBV5-2 and TRBJ2-1; TRBD2 reflects the table's D call only, with no check against the DNA. TRBV5-2 is a pseudogene. The CDR3 has 16 residues. CDR3 coding DNA: TGTGCCATGGGCCCTACCGGGACAACTACCTACAATGAGCAGTTCTTC. This sequence encodes CAMGPTGTTTYNEQFF.

The sample holds many counts of this clonotype. The chain links TRBV7-8 to TRBJ2-5; D is possibly TRBD2 (6 bases). Trimming cost V 5 bases and J 2 bases, with 12 bases left between them. This CDR3 is 14 amino acids long. Per germline, CDR1 SGHVS and CDR2 FQNEAQ. The CDR3 region is CASSAAGGQETQYF. DNA for the CDR3: TGTGCCAGCAGCGCAGCGGGTGGGCAAGAGACCCAGTACTTC.

The chain couples TRBV4-3 to TRBJ2-1; tentative D call: TRBD2 (6 bases). The CDR3 is 13 amino acids. The germline CDR1 and CDR2 sequences are LGHNA and YSLEER. With 4 bases removed from V and 4 bases from J, the gap between germline ends came to 8 bases. The CDR3 DNA reads TGCGCCAGCAGCCGGGACTTTTACAATGAGCAGTTCTTC. This encodes CASSRDFYNEQFF.

This clonotype is judged medium-sized. CDR3 sequence (DNA): TGCAGTGCTAGGACAGGGGCAGGCAATCAGCCCCAGCATTTT. Translating gives CSARTGAGNQPQHF. V is TRBV20-1 and J is TRBJ1-5, with 8 bases aligning to TRBD1. The CDR3 extends over 14 amino acids. CDR1 and CDR2 from the germline V gene are DFQATT and SNEGSKA (reference sequence). Unmatched junction bases numbered 3, after V lost 3 bases and J lost 2 bases.

The V and J genes are TRBV24-1 and TRBJ2-1; 7 bases line up with TRBD2. The germline CDR1 and CDR2 sequences are KGHDR and SFDVKD. The length of the CDR3 is 14 residues. V shed 4 bases and J 4 bases; nucleotides not matched to a gene: 3. The CDR3 DNA is TGTGCCACCAGTGACCGGGAGGTGTACAATGAGCAGTTCTTC. Amino acid sequence: CATSDREVYNEQFF.

This clonotype was observed at least ten times. J is TRBJ2-1 and V is TRBV19; D gene ambiguous. The V and J ends lost 3 bases and 2 bases respectively, with 11 bases between them. The CDR3 spans 15 residues. Germline V lookup: CDR1 LNHDA, CDR2 SQIVND (reference sequence). The CDR3 region has the DNA TGTGCCAGTAGTATTAACCCGAGCACCTACAATGAGCAGTTCTTC. Amino acids: CASSINPSTYNEQFF.

V is TRBV5-4 and J is TRBJ2-7; TRBD1 is a possible D gene (5 bases). V was shortened by 2 bases and J by 2 bases, with 11 bases between the two germline ends. The CDR3 consists of 14 residues. Germline CDR1 and CDR2: SGHNT and YYREEE (reference sequence). This CDR3 is CASSFWGTAYEQYF. DNA of the CDR3: TGTGCCAGCAGCTTCTGGGGCACAGCCTACGAGCAGTACTTC.

By frequency in the sample, this clonotype is medium-sized. The rearrangement links TRBV9 to TRBJ2-1; D possibly corresponds to TRBD2 (5 bases). With 0 bases removed from V and 2 bases from J, the gap between germline ends came to 9 bases. The CDR3 consists of 15 residues. The germline V gene has CDR1 SGDLS and CDR2 YYNGEE. The DNA for the CDR3 is TGTGCCAGCAGCGTAGAGGTAGCGCCCTACAATGAGCAGTTCTTC. It yields the protein CASSVEVAPYNEQFF.

As DNA, the CDR3 is TGCGCCAGCAGCTTGGGGACAGGGGGACTATACACTGAAGCTTTCTTT. The encoded protein is CASSLGTGGLYTEAFF. The chain recombines TRBV5-1 with TRBJ1-1; 10 nucleotides align to TRBD1. Germline V gives CDR1 SGHRS, CDR2 YFSETQ. The CDR3 sequence is 16 residues long. J lost 3 bases, V lost 0 bases, and 5 bases had no gene match.

This clonotype was counted many times. The chain carries TRBV7-3 and TRBJ2-3, with a tentative D call TRBD2 (7 bases). Germline V CDR1 and CDR2: SGHTA, FQGTGA. Trimming pared 11 bases from V and 8 bases from J, leaving 14 bases between. The length of the CDR3 is 11 residues. The CDR3 loop reads CAAGGGGTQYF. The CDR3 DNA is TGTGCCGCTGGGGGGGGCGGTACGCAGTATTTT.

As for this clonotype: The junction departs from the called germline gene at one end, perhaps through a read error. V and J are TRBV12-5 and TRBJ2-2; D gene uncertain. Germline CDR1 and CDR2: LGHNT and FRNRAP. The length of the CDR3 is 12 residues. CDR3 DNA: TGTGATAGTCTTTCGTGTACCGGGGAGCTGTTTTTT. This sequence encodes CDSLSCTGELFF.

This clonotype was seen many times. The chain employs TRBV5-1 and TRBJ2-7; TRBD1 might be the D (6 bases). From germline, CDR1 is SGHRS and CDR2 YFSETQ. V lost 4 bases, J lost 3 bases, and 8 bases lay in between. The CDR3 extends over 12 amino acids. In nucleotides, the CDR3 is TGCGCCAGCAGCGCACAGGGCTACGAGCAGTACTTC. It translates to CASSAQGYEQYF.

This clonotype was seen only once. The chain carries TRBV9 and TRBJ2-2; D unclear. This CDR3 spans 14 amino acids. Germline CDR1 and CDR2: SGDLS and YYNGEE. V was pared by 3 bases and J by 3 bases, with 9 bases between. CDR3 bases: TGTGCCAGCAGCGCCGACCCTGACACCGGGGAGCTGTTTTTT. Encoded protein: CASSADPDTGELFF.

By frequency in the sample, this clonotype is medium-sized. This sequence joins TRBV5-5 and TRBJ2-7, with D hard to call. Trimming left V 0 bases short and J 4 bases short, with 5 bases between. This CDR3 is built from 12 residues. The germline V gene encodes CDR1 SGHKS and CDR2 YYEKEE (reference sequence). The DNA of the CDR3 is TGTGCCAGCAGCTTGGTTAGGTACGAGCAGTACTTC. Protein sequence: CASSLVRYEQYF. The full variable domain, rest sourced from reference TRBV5-5 and TRBJ2-7, is DAGVTQSPTHLIKTRGQQVTLRCSPISGHKSVSWYQQVLGQGPQFIFQYYEKEERGRGNFPDRFSARQFPNYSSELNVNALLLGDSALYLCASSLVRYEQYFGPGTRLTVT.